The sequence of this T cell receptor (beta chain) was determined in a study of PD-1 blockade in classical Hodgkin lymphoma. Study observations and caveats: Newly diagnosed patients had baseline TCR diversity that was reportedly lower than that of healthy donors.

Time point here: cycle 4 day 1 (C4D1), after about 6 weeks of nivolumab. Each patient's relapse followed autologous stem cell transplantation, and brentuximab vedotin exposure varied. The data were produced by immunoSEQ multiplex PCR, yet TCRdb's version contains in-frame clones alone and is incomplete. The sample yields 80,000 to 95,000 clones, approximately 83% seen once. V lost 4 bases, J lost 6 bases, and 7 bases stayed unmatched. From germline, CDR1 is SGHDT and CDR2 YYEEEE. CDR3 length: 15 amino acids. On this clone itself: Its specificity is unknown.

The TCR originated in a human donor with classical Hodgkin lymphoma. Sequenced material: peripheral blood mononuclear cells (PBMCs), taken before the fourth cycle of nivolumab. The chain uses TRBV5-6 and TRBJ2-7; 13 nucleotides agree with TRBD2. CDR3 DNA: TGTGCCAGCAGCGGCCTCGGACTAGCGGGAGTCGAGCAGTACTTC. The encoded protein is CASSGLGLAGVEQYF.